The 5 T cell receptor beta chains below were found in one sample sequenced in a study of multiple sclerosis patients with progressive multifocal leukoencephalopathy. Clones were sequenced by immunoSEQ multiplex PCR, and TCRdb holds only the in-frame ones, with some missing. The repertoire holds 25,000 to 35,000 clones, with about 90% as singletons. The time point: 6 to 7 months of natalizumab therapy. The sample here was PBMCs, taken from a patient treated with natalizumab. These receptors were taken from a human donor with multiple sclerosis.

The chain combines TRBV10-3 with TRBJ1-1; D remains unclear. V was clipped by 2 bases and J by 4 bases, with 20 bases between them. The CDR3 extends over 17 amino acids. In germline, CDR1 is ENHRY, CDR2 SYGVKD. The CDR3: CAISEGLSRGSATEAFF. The CDR3 DNA reads TGTGCCATCAGTGAGGGGCTATCTCGGGGTAGCGCCACTGAAGCTTTCTTT.

V and J are TRBV6-1 and TRBJ2-7, with D possibly being TRBD2 (5 bases). Deletions cut 8 bases from V and 3 bases from J, with 11 bases between. The CDR3 is 12 amino acids. CDR1 is MNHNS, CDR2 SASEGT, per germline. In nucleotides, the CDR3 is TGTGCCAGCGGGGAGCCTTACTACGAGCAGTACTTC. Translating gives CASGEPYYEQYF.

This chain uses TRBV7-2 with TRBJ1-5; D gene unclear. Trimming removed 1 base at V and 3 bases at J, with 7 bases between. The germline CDR1 and CDR2 sequences are SGHTA and FQGNSA. The CDR3 is 14 amino acids. This CDR3 is CASSLGVNNQPQHF. DNA for the CDR3: TGTGCCAGCAGCTTAGGAGTTAACAATCAGCCCCAGCATTTT.

The chain carries TRBV7-9 and TRBJ2-7; 7 positions match TRBD1. Germline lookup yields CDR1 SEHNR and CDR2 FQNEAQ (reference sequence). CDR3 size: 15 residues. V trimming: 1 base; J trimming: 4 bases; junction bases outside the gene matches: 7. This CDR3 reads CASSLGQGGIYEQYF. The CDR3 region has the DNA TGTGCCAGCAGCTTAGGACAGGGCGGTATTTACGAGCAGTACTTC.

The rearrangement links TRBV19 to TRBJ2-7, with D uncertain. CDR1 is LNHDA and CDR2 is SQIVND in the germline V gene (reference sequence). CDR3 length: 13 amino acids. Trimming stripped 3 bases from V and 3 bases from J, with 9 bases between. The chain's CDR3 is CASSIKRFYEQYF. The CDR3 DNA reads TGTGCCAGTAGTATTAAACGGTTCTACGAGCAGTACTTC. The full variable domain, completed using reference TRBV19 and TRBJ2-7, is DGGITQSPKYLFRKEGQNVTLSCEQNLNHDAMYWYRQDPGQGLRLIYYSQIVNDFQKGDIAEGYSVSREKKESFPLTVTSAQKNPTAFYLCASSIKRFYEQYFGPGTRLTVT.